These 8 T cell receptor beta chains originate from one sample sequenced in a study of cytomegalovirus exposure and HLA in healthy donors. The PCR had 60 Vbeta and 13 Jbeta primers. Sequenced by immunoSEQ multiplex PCR; TCRdb stores in-frame clones only, minus some. The sample has 160,000 or so clones, over 70% seen once. What was sequenced was PBMCs. The receptors stem from a man between 18 and 29 years old in good health and CMV-seropositive.

This clone has only a few counts. This chain joins TRBV9 and TRBJ1-6; TRBD1 is a possible D gene (5 bases). There are 16 residues in the CDR3. The ends were cut back, 0 bases at V and 7 bases at J, with 14 bases in the middle. Germline assignment: CDR1 SGDLS and CDR2 YYNGEE. The CDR3: CASSVGGSGANSPLHF. The CDR3 DNA reads TGTGCCAGCAGCGTAGGCGGCAGCGGGGCCAATTCACCCCTCCACTTT.

This clone has a single count. One end of the junction does not line up with germline, which may come from a read error. This chain connects TRBV7-9 to TRBJ2-3; D perhaps matches TRBD1 (5 bases). The CDR3 extends over 15 amino acids. CDR1 is SEHNR, CDR2 FQNEAQ, per germline (reference sequence). CDR3 residues: CSSSRMTVSTDTQYF. CDR3 coding DNA: TGTTCCAGCAGCCGAATGACAGTCAGCACAGATACGCAGTATTTT.

This sequence joins TRBV5-5 and TRBJ1-2, with 10 nucleotides matching TRBD1. CDR1 is SGHKS and CDR2 is YYEKEE in the germline V gene (reference sequence). This CDR3 comprises 16 residues. V gave up 4 bases and J gave up 8 bases; unmatched junction bases: 14. The CDR3 loop is CASSNLRQGAESGYTF. The CDR3 DNA follows: TGTGCCAGCAGCAACCTTAGACAGGGGGCAGAGTCAGGCTACACCTTC.

The rearrangement joins TRBV6-1 to TRBJ2-7; 8 nucleotides match TRBD2. The V gene's germline CDR1 is MNHNS and CDR2 SASEGT. CDR3 length: 13 amino acids. V lost 4 bases to trimming and J lost 3 bases; unmatched junction nucleotides: 2. CDR3 nucleotide sequence: TGTGCCAGCAGTGTCGGGACTAGCTACGAGCAGTACTTC. Protein product: CASSVGTSYEQYF.

The gene calls are TRBV5-4 and TRBJ1-2; 7 bases fit TRBD1. The CDR3 length is 14 residues. Unmatched junction bases numbered 5, after V lost 4 bases and J lost 2 bases. From germline, CDR1 is SGHNT and CDR2 YYREEE (reference sequence). CDR3 loop: CASSPGTANYGYTF. The CDR3 region has the DNA TGTGCCAGCAGCCCAGGGACAGCCAACTATGGCTACACCTTC.

This clone was seen only a few times. J is TRBJ1-3 and V is TRBV28; 10 nucleotides align to TRBD1. J lost 5 bases, V lost 6 bases, and 10 bases had no gene match. The CDR3 loop spans 16 amino acids. CDR1 is MDHEN and CDR2 is SYDVKM in the germline V gene. The CDR3 coding sequence is TGTGCCAGCAGCCCCCCTGGGGACAGGGGAAGAAACACCATATATTTT. Its translation: CASSPPGDRGRNTIYF.

The chain combines TRBV27 with TRBJ2-5, with 8 bases matching TRBD2. This CDR3 is 16 amino acids long. Germline CDR1 MNHEY, CDR2 SMNVEV (reference sequence). V lost 3 bases to trimming and J lost 5 bases; unmatched junction nucleotides: 11. The CDR3 nucleotides read TGTGCCAGCAGTTTCGGGGGGGGAAGGGGTCCCGAGACCCAGTACTTC. It is translated as CASSFGGGRGPETQYF.

The chain uses TRBV2 and TRBJ2-1; D perhaps matches TRBD2 (5 bases). Trimming took off 2 bases at V and 10 bases at J, with 18 bases between the two ends. This CDR3 has 15 residues. Germline CDR1 SNHLY, CDR2 FYNNEI. DNA of the CDR3: TGTGCCAGCAGTGAACTAGCCGGTTGGCAAGGGGAGCAGTTCTTC. Protein: CASSELAGWQGEQFF.